Below, 31 T cell receptor beta chains from the same sample are listed, as sequenced in a study of radiotherapy plus CTLA-4 blockade in lung cancer. Clones were sequenced by immunoSEQ multiplex PCR, and TCRdb holds only the in-frame ones, with some missing. Of more than 75,000 clones listed, approximately 75% were seen once; the top ten hold more than 12%. The input for sequencing was peripheral blood, taken from a patient treated with radiotherapy plus ipilimumab. All receptors come from a human donor with non-small cell lung cancer that progressed on radiotherapy plus ipilimumab.

This clone was observed at least ten times. The rearrangement uses TRBV19 and TRBJ2-1; TRBD2 is a possible D gene (5 bases). Germline CDR1 reads LNHDA; CDR2 reads SQIVND (reference sequence). Trimming removed 1 base from V and 5 bases from J, with 6 bases in between. The CDR3 covers 13 residues. The CDR3 DNA sequence: TGTGCCAGTAGTATAGGAGGGAACAATGAGCAGTTCTTC. Its translation: CASSIGGNNEQFF.

V and J are TRBV7-9 and TRBJ1-6; 10 bases agree with TRBD1. Germline V gene sequence: CDR1 SEHNR, CDR2 FQNEAQ (reference sequence). CDR3 length equals 17 residues. Germline trimming cut 0 bases from V and 8 bases from J; bases unmatched to any gene: 7. This CDR3 is CASSLALTGTGDSPLHF. Here the CDR3 DNA reads TGTGCCAGCAGCTTAGCCCTAACCGGGACAGGGGATTCACCCCTCCACTTT.

This rearrangement joins TRBV6-5 to TRBJ1-2; D call uncertain. The V end was cut by 0 bases, the J end by 8 bases, with 16 bases between. Germline V gene sequence: CDR1 MNHEY, CDR2 SVGAGI. The CDR3 loop spans 15 amino acids. CDR3 bases: TGTGCCAGCAGTTACTCGTTAACGAGTTCAAGGGGCTACACCTTC. The encoded protein is CASSYSLTSSRGYTF.

The genes are TRBV7-6 and TRBJ1-1, with D tentatively TRBD1 (5 bases). Germline CDR1 reads SGHVS; CDR2 reads FNYEAQ. This CDR3 comprises 14 residues. Trimming left V 1 base short and J 4 bases short, with 10 bases between. The CDR3 DNA reads TGTGCCAGCAGCTTAGTATGGGGGGGCACTGAAGCTTTCTTT. It codes for CASSLVWGGTEAFF.

The rearrangement uses TRBV9 and TRBJ1-1; a weak D match, TRBD1 (5 bases). This CDR3 is 14 amino acids long. Trimming left V 3 bases short and J 5 bases short, with 14 bases between. Germline V gives CDR1 SGDLS, CDR2 YYNGEE. The CDR3 sequence: CASSGDVGATEAFF. The CDR3, as DNA: TGTGCCAGCAGCGGGGACGTAGGGGCTACTGAAGCTTTCTTT.

The rearrangement uses TRBV2 and TRBJ2-7, with 7 bases matching TRBD1. CDR3 size: 14 residues. The junction had 7 bases not matched to a gene; V was cut back by 7 bases and J by 1 base. Germline-derived CDR1 and CDR2 are SNHLY and FYNNEI. Here the CDR3 DNA reads TGTGCCAGCAACCCGGACAGGAATTCCTACGAGCAGTACTTC. Protein product: CASNPDRNSYEQYF.

DNA for the CDR3: TGTGCCAGCTCACCCCCGAATAGCGACGCAACTAATGAAAAACTGTTTTTT. Residues: CASSPPNSDATNEKLFF. V and J are TRBV18 and TRBJ1-4; no definite D call. Trimming took 3 bases from V and 0 from J, leaving 14 bases between them. The length of the CDR3 is 17 residues. CDR1 KGHSH and CDR2 LQKENI come from the germline V gene.

The chain is built from TRBV7-6 and TRBJ2-1; D is unclear. V was shortened by 5 bases and J by 10 bases, with 12 bases between the two germline ends. There are 12 residues in the CDR3. Germline V gene data show CDR1 as SGHVS and CDR2 as FNYEAQ. The DNA for the CDR3 is TGTGCCAGCAGCGTAGTCAGTGGCGAGCAGTTCTTC. It yields the protein CASSVVSGEQFF.

The V and J genes are TRBV5-1 and TRBJ2-7; a weak D match, TRBD1 (5 bases). This CDR3 has 14 amino acids. V dropped 5 bases and J dropped 2 bases, with 14 bases sitting between them. The germline V gene has CDR1 SGHRS and CDR2 YFSETQ. The CDR3 coding sequence is TGCGCCAGCAGTGACAGCCACACTACCTACGAGCAGTACTTC. Protein sequence: CASSDSHTTYEQYF.

This clone was recorded a few times. The chain joins TRBV28 to TRBJ1-2, with D possibly TRBD1 on 6 matching bases. Trimming removed 6 bases at V and 1 base at J, with 12 bases between. CDR1 MDHEN and CDR2 SYDVKM come from the germline V gene. The CDR3 consists of 14 residues. The CDR3 nucleotides are TGTGCCAGCAGCCGCACAGGGTTTAACTATGGCTACACCTTC. The encoded protein is CASSRTGFNYGYTF.

This clone has a handful of counts. The chain couples TRBV28 to TRBJ2-1; the match to TRBD2 covers 8 bases. V lost 5 bases, J lost 5 bases, and 11 bases stayed unmatched. The germline CDR1 and CDR2 sequences are MDHEN and SYDVKM. This CDR3 region has 16 residues. The CDR3 nucleotides are TGTGCCAGCAGTCCGCCGACGGGGGGGCAGAACAATGAGCAGTTCTTC. It specifies CASSPPTGGQNNEQFF.

This chain uses TRBV9 with TRBJ2-7, with TRBD1 as a possible D gene (6 bases). The germline gives CDR1 SGDLS, CDR2 YYNGEE. The CDR3 runs 13 residues. Trimming stripped 4 bases from V and 1 base from J, with 9 bases between. The chain's CDR3 is CASSPGQSYEQYF. The CDR3 DNA reads as TGTGCCAGCAGCCCGGGACAATCCTACGAGCAGTACTTC. Filled out from reference TRBV9 and TRBJ2-7, the complete variable domain reads DSGVTQTPKHLITATGQRVTLRCSPRSGDLSVYWYQQSLDQGLQFLIQYYNGEERAKGNILERFSAQQFPDLHSELNLSSLELGDSALYFCASSPGQSYEQYFGPGTRLTVT.

The CDR3 nucleotides read TGTGCCAGCAGCGTAGCGGACCTGGGGGGCTACACCTTC. This codes for CASSVADLGGYTF. The chain links TRBV9 to TRBJ1-2; D is unclear. Germline values: CDR1 SGDLS, CDR2 YYNGEE. The V end lost 0 bases, the J end lost 8 bases, and 11 bases lay between the germline ends. This CDR3 is 13 amino acids long.

V is TRBV5-4 and J is TRBJ2-1; D remains unclear. Per the germline V gene, CDR1 is SGHNT and CDR2 is YYREEE (reference sequence). V was cut by 3 bases and J by 2 bases, with 6 bases left in between. The CDR3 covers 13 residues. CDR3 nucleotide sequence: TGTGCCAGCAGCTCGCTGGCCTACAATGAGCAGTTCTTC. Its protein product is CASSSLAYNEQFF.

This clone has a single count. V and J are TRBV7-9 and TRBJ2-7, with D possibly TRBD1 on 5 matching bases. From germline, CDR1 is SEHNR and CDR2 FQNEAQ (reference sequence). The CDR3 is 14 residues long. Trimming removed 1 base from V and 6 bases from J, with 13 bases in between. CDR3 nucleotide sequence: TGTGCCAGCAGCTTAGGGGCAGGGTCCGCCGAGCAGTACTTC. It encodes CASSLGAGSAEQYF. Based on the CDR3 plus reference TRBV7-9 and TRBJ2-7, the full variable domain is DTGVSQNPRHKITKRGQNVTFRCDPISEHNRLYWYRQTLGQGPEFLTYFQNEAQLEKSRLLSDRFSAERPKGSFSTLEIQRTEQGDSAMYLCASSLGAGSAEQYFGPGTRLTVT.

The chain links TRBV28 to TRBJ2-2; D is undetermined. The CDR3 has 14 amino acids. Germline CDR1 MDHEN, CDR2 SYDVKM. V gave up 10 bases and J gave up 0 bases, with 12 bases separating them. The CDR3 is CATLPAPNTGELFF. CDR3 DNA sequence: TGTGCCACCCTTCCCGCCCCGAACACCGGGGAGCTGTTTTTT.

V gene TRBV25-1 combines with J gene TRBJ1-5; a possible D gene is TRBD1 (6 bases). The CDR3 is 14 amino acids. The germline gives CDR1 MGHDK, CDR2 SYGVNS. The V end lost 5 bases, the J end lost 4 bases, and 12 bases lay between the germline ends. CDR3 bases: TGTGCCAGCAGTCAAACAGGGCGGAATCAGCCCCAGCATTTT. Protein sequence: CASSQTGRNQPQHF.

This chain joins TRBV5-8 and TRBJ2-2, with D possibly being TRBD1 (6 bases). V dropped 6 bases and J dropped 6 bases, with 9 bases sitting between them. Germline V CDR1 and CDR2: SGHTS, YDEGEE. The length of the CDR3 is 12 residues. CDR3 amino acids: CASNRDPGELFF. CDR3 coding DNA: TGTGCCAGCAACAGGGATCCCGGGGAGCTGTTTTTT.

V and J are TRBV28 and TRBJ2-4; 10 positions agree with TRBD2. V shed 8 bases, J shed 4 bases, and the junction held 14 bases outside the gene matches. CDR3 size: 17 residues. Germline-derived CDR1 and CDR2 are MDHEN and SYDVKM. CDR3 coding DNA: TGTGCCAGCCGACCCCTTCTAGCGGGAGATGGGAAAAACATTCAGTACTTC. Translation: CASRPLLAGDGKNIQYF. Combining the CDR3 with reference TRBV28 and TRBJ2-4 gives the whole variable domain DVKVTQSSRYLVKRTGEKVFLECVQDMDHENMFWYRQDPGLGLRLIYFSYDVKMKEKGDIPEGYSVSREKKERFSLILESASTNQTSMYLCASRPLLAGDGKNIQYFGAGTRLSVL.

This chain connects TRBV11-2 to TRBJ2-7; D unclear. The CDR3 length is 15 residues. Germline lookup yields CDR1 SGHAT and CDR2 FQNNGV. Trimming took 3 bases from V and 5 from J, leaving 17 bases between them. CDR3 sequence: CASSLYAISRHEQYF. The CDR3 coding sequence is TGTGCCAGCAGCTTGTATGCTATAAGCCGTCACGAGCAGTACTTC.

The rearrangement links TRBV7-2 to TRBJ2-1; tentative D call: TRBD2 (5 bases). This CDR3 comprises 13 residues. Trimming cost V 5 bases and J 8 bases, with 13 bases left between them. Germline V gives CDR1 SGHTA, CDR2 FQGNSA. Here the CDR3 DNA reads TGTGCCAGCAGCCAAGAGTATAGCGATGAGCAGTTCTTC. Amino acid sequence: CASSQEYSDEQFF.

V usage is TRBV28 and J usage is TRBJ1-2; D remains unclear. The CDR3 runs to 14 residues. Trimming took off 6 bases at V and 2 bases at J, with 13 bases between the two ends. CDR1 and CDR2 from the germline V gene are MDHEN and SYDVKM. The CDR3 DNA reads as TGTGCCAGCAGCTCTTTAGTACTCAACTATGGCTACACCTTC. Encoded protein: CASSSLVLNYGYTF.

V and J are TRBV2 and TRBJ1-1; D unclear. The V and J ends lost 8 bases and 1 base respectively, with 11 bases between them. The germline gives CDR1 SNHLY, CDR2 FYNNEI. The CDR3 is made up of 13 amino acids. The DNA of the CDR3 is TGTGCCAGCTCTACAGAGACGAACACTGAAGCTTTCTTT. Protein product: CASSTETNTEAFF.

This chain connects TRBV7-8 to TRBJ1-1, with D perhaps TRBD1 (6 bases). This CDR3 is built from 13 residues. The germline V gene encodes CDR1 SGHVS and CDR2 FQNEAQ. Trimming cost V 4 bases and J 1 base, with 7 bases left between them. The CDR3 DNA reads as TGTGCCAGCAGCTCGGACAGGAACACTGAAGCTTTCTTT. It codes for CASSSDRNTEAFF.

The chain links TRBV27 to TRBJ1-1; 7 bases map to TRBD1. Germline V gives CDR1 MNHEY, CDR2 SMNVEV (reference sequence). The CDR3 totals 15 residues. The J segment lost 6 bases and the V segment lost 2 bases, leaving 9 bases of the junction unmatched. CDR3 bases: TGTGCCAGCAGTTTAAGCAGAAAGGGGGCCGCTGAAGCTTTCTTT. It specifies CASSLSRKGAAEAFF.

The V and J genes are TRBV6-5 and TRBJ2-7, with TRBD2 matching 10 bases. J gave up 1 base and V 5 bases, and 2 bases lay outside the gene matches. This CDR3 has 14 amino acids. CDR1 is MNHEY and CDR2 is SVGAGI in the germline V gene. CDR3 in amino acids: CASSQLAGSYEQYF. The CDR3 DNA follows: TGTGCCAGCAGTCAACTAGCGGGATCCTACGAGCAGTACTTC.

This CDR3 reads CASSVATVRGVNEQFF. The DNA for the CDR3 is TGTGCCAGCAGCGTAGCTACAGTCAGAGGGGTGAATGAGCAGTTCTTC. The chain links TRBV9 to TRBJ2-1, with D perhaps matching TRBD1 or TRBD2 (5 bases each). Germline V gives CDR1 SGDLS, CDR2 YYNGEE. The CDR3 totals 16 residues. Between the trimmed V and J ends, which lost 0 bases and 7 bases, there was a span of 17 bases.

The count of this clone is one. The gene calls are TRBV6-5 and TRBJ2-1; 12 bases align to TRBD2. CDR1 and CDR2 from the germline V gene are MNHEY and SVGAGI. The CDR3 contains 15 residues. Unmatched junction bases numbered 0, after V lost 2 bases and J lost 4 bases. The CDR3 reads CASSYGTSGYNEQFF. CDR3 sequence (DNA): TGTGCCAGCAGTTACGGGACTAGCGGGTACAATGAGCAGTTCTTC.

This clone was detected only once. The V gene is TRBV4-2, the J gene TRBJ2-1; 13 nucleotides agree with TRBD2. V trimming: 1 base; J trimming: 3 bases; junction bases outside the gene matches: 9. The CDR3 is 19 amino acids. Germline values: CDR1 LGHNA, CDR2 YNFKEQ. CDR3 bases: TGTGCCAGCAGCCAAGTACCCTCAAGGACTAGCGGGGGCTACAATGAGCAGTTCTTC. Residues: CASSQVPSRTSGGYNEQFF.

This chain connects TRBV28 to TRBJ1-1, with 7 bases matching TRBD1. Germline CDR1 is MDHEN and CDR2 is SYDVKM. The CDR3 totals 15 residues. V was clipped by 3 bases and J by 0 bases; unmatched bases: 4. This CDR3 reads CASSFPGQLNTEAFF. The CDR3 DNA sequence: TGTGCCAGCAGTTTTCCGGGACAGCTGAACACTGAAGCTTTCTTT.

This chain links TRBV19 with TRBJ2-1; TRBD2 matches 7 bases. Unmatched junction bases numbered 4, after V lost 4 bases and J lost 7 bases. The germline V gene has CDR1 LNHDA and CDR2 SQIVND (reference sequence). CDR3 size: 13 residues. Here the CDR3 reads CASSTGGPNEQFF. CDR3 coding DNA: TGTGCCAGTAGTACGGGGGGACCTAATGAGCAGTTCTTC. Filled out from reference TRBV19 and TRBJ2-1, the complete variable domain reads DGGITQSPKYLFRKEGQNVTLSCEQNLNHDAMYWYRQDPGQGLRLIYYSQIVNDFQKGDIAEGYSVSREKKESFPLTVTSAQKNPTAFYLCASSTGGPNEQFFGPGTRLTVL.